One sample yielded the 32 T cell receptor beta chains listed below, sequenced in a study of beta chain features in type 1 diabetes. Whole-study findings and limits: For Type 1 diabetes patients, all four CD4+ subsets carried TCRB CDR3s that were moderately but significantly shorter.

The antigens for these receptors are not known. Expressed TCRB transcripts were sequenced because the entire RNA isolate underwent reverse transcription. Method: immunoSEQ multiplex PCR; TCRdb's copy keeps in-frame clones and lacks some. The sample holds 20,000 to 25,000 clones, more than 45% seen once. The sequenced sample consisted of stem cell memory CD4+ T cells from blood. The receptors shown here come from a man younger than 35 with type 1 diabetes.

The V gene is TRBV6-5, the J gene TRBJ1-1; 7 bases align to TRBD1. The germline V gene has CDR1 MNHEY and CDR2 SVGAGI. The V gene end was trimmed by 6 bases and the J gene end by 10 bases; junction bases not matched to a gene: 5. The CDR3 consists of 11 residues. CDR3 in DNA: TGTGCCAGCAGAAGACAGGGCAGAGCTTTCTTT. Translated, it gives CASRRQGRAFF.

The genes are TRBV9 and TRBJ2-3; D may be TRBD1 (6 bases). Trimming removed 4 bases from V and 0 bases from J, with 21 bases in between. The CDR3 totals 18 residues. Germline V gene sequence: CDR1 SGDLS, CDR2 YYNGEE. In nucleotides, the CDR3 is TGTGCCAGCAGCTTGTTAGGGGGTATGCCCTCTAGCACAGATACGCAGTATTTT. Amino acids: CASSLLGGMPSSTDTQYF. The entire variable domain, with the rest obtained from reference TRBV9 and TRBJ2-3, is as follows: DSGVTQTPKHLITATGQRVTLRCSPRSGDLSVYWYQQSLDQGLQFLIQYYNGEERAKGNILERFSAQQFPDLHSELNLSSLELGDSALYFCASSLLGGMPSSTDTQYFGPGTRLTVL.

The chain links TRBV27 to TRBJ2-7; 13 bases fit TRBD2. The CDR3 sequence is 14 residues long. V trimming: 6 bases; J trimming: 6 bases; junction bases outside the gene matches: 5. The germline CDR1 and CDR2 sequences are MNHEY and SMNVEV (reference sequence). Here the CDR3 DNA reads TGTGCCAGCAGACCGGGACTAGCGGGATCCGAGCAGTACTTC. It encodes CASRPGLAGSEQYF.

This clone was seen a few times. This rearrangement joins TRBV23-1 to TRBJ2-3; no clear D gene. TRBV23-1 is noted as an ORF with a role that remains uncertain. The V end lost 3 bases, the J end lost 2 bases, and 12 bases lay between the germline ends. The CDR3 runs 15 residues. CDR3 DNA sequence: TGCGCCAGCAGTCACTGGCAGGTGGACACAGATACGCAGTATTTT. Its translation: CASSHWQVDTDTQYF.

V gene TRBV7-2 combines with J gene TRBJ2-5; no definite D call. Trimming stripped 6 bases from V and 5 bases from J, with 16 bases between. Germline V gene sequence: CDR1 SGHTA, CDR2 FQGNSA. This CDR3 has 14 residues. The CDR3 loop reads CASSFFLPRETQYF. The CDR3 nucleotides read TGTGCCAGCAGTTTTTTTCTACCCCGCGAGACCCAGTACTTC.

The genes are TRBV6-5 and TRBJ2-7; 7 positions agree with TRBD1. This CDR3 contains 13 residues. Germline V gives CDR1 MNHEY, CDR2 SVGAGI. With 8 bases clipped from V and 4 bases from J, the junction kept 8 bases outside the gene matches. CDR3 sequence (DNA): TGTGCCAGCTCAAGAGGGGGCATTTACGAGCAGTACTTC. Its protein product is CASSRGGIYEQYF.

The chain combines TRBV19 with TRBJ2-5; D is ambiguous. Germline V gene lookup returns CDR1 LNHDA and CDR2 SQIVND (reference sequence). The CDR3 covers 13 residues. Trimming shortened V by 3 bases and J by 5 bases, and 10 bases separated the two germline ends. Here the CDR3 DNA reads TGTGCCAGTAGTATCTCTACACAGGAGACCCAGTACTTC. Amino acid sequence: CASSISTQETQYF.

This rearrangement joins TRBV7-8 to TRBJ2-3, with 8 bases lining up with TRBD1. Germline V gene lookup returns CDR1 SGHVS and CDR2 FQNEAQ. This CDR3 region has 16 residues. V dropped 5 bases and J dropped 0; count of bases not matched to a gene: 7. CDR3: CASSPRRTGSTDTQYF. DNA for the CDR3: TGTGCCAGCAGCCCCCGAAGGACAGGGAGCACAGATACGCAGTATTTT.

The table lists this clone with a few counts. The chain employs TRBV5-1 and TRBJ2-1, with D perhaps TRBD2 (6 bases). Germline loops: CDR1 SGHRS, CDR2 YFSETQ. This CDR3 region has 16 residues. V gave up 4 bases and J gave up 3 bases, with 17 bases separating them. The CDR3 is CASSPEGLSNYNEQFF. The CDR3 DNA follows: TGCGCCAGCAGCCCGGAGGGACTCTCAAACTACAATGAGCAGTTCTTC.

The rearrangement uses TRBV4-3 and TRBJ2-5, with D perhaps matching TRBD2 (6 bases). Trimming removed 4 bases at V and 3 bases at J, with 18 bases between. Germline loops: CDR1 LGHNA, CDR2 YSLEER. The CDR3 covers 16 residues. This CDR3 reads CASSLMPGVPEETQYF. The CDR3 bases are TGCGCCAGCAGCCTAATGCCGGGGGTTCCTGAAGAGACCCAGTACTTC.

The J gene is TRBJ1-2, the V gene TRBV2; 7 bases are shared with TRBD1. The CDR3 contains 12 residues. V dropped 8 bases and J dropped 2; count of bases not matched to a gene: 2. Germline values: CDR1 SNHLY, CDR2 FYNNEI. The CDR3 spells CASGGQNYGYTF. In DNA form, the CDR3 reads TGTGCCAGCGGGGGACAGAACTATGGCTACACCTTC.

The chain uses TRBV28 and TRBJ2-7, with D possibly being TRBD1 (6 bases). Germline CDR1 MDHEN, CDR2 SYDVKM. CDR3 length: 16 amino acids. V shed 3 bases and J shed 3 bases, with 18 bases lying between them. This chain's CDR3 is CASSFDLWGQGYEQYF. For the CDR3, the DNA is TGTGCCAGCAGTTTCGATTTATGGGGGCAGGGCTACGAGCAGTACTTC. Variable domain in full (rest from reference TRBV28 and TRBJ2-7): DVKVTQSSRYLVKRTGEKVFLECVQDMDHENMFWYRQDPGLGLRLIYFSYDVKMKEKGDIPEGYSVSREKKERFSLILESASTNQTSMYLCASSFDLWGQGYEQYFGPGTRLTVT.

The V gene is TRBV4-1, the J gene TRBJ2-2; TRBD1 aligns across 8 bases. The CDR3 is 15 amino acids. V dropped 3 bases and J dropped 6; count of bases not matched to a gene: 6. Germline assignment: CDR1 MGHRA and CDR2 YSYEKL. The CDR3 protein is CASSHRQGQAGELFF. The DNA for the CDR3 is TGCGCCAGCAGCCACCGGCAGGGACAGGCCGGGGAGCTGTTTTTT.

This clone was seen only a few times. The CDR3 DNA is TGCAGCAGTCCGACAGGGGGCGCATACTCTGGGGCCAACGTCCTGACTTTC. Protein: CSSPTGGAYSGANVLTF. The V call is TRBV23-1, the J call TRBJ2-6; 10 positions match TRBD1. TRBV23-1 is reported as an ORF; its role is uncertain. The length of the CDR3 is 17 residues.

CDR3 residues: CASRPELYEQYF. Written as DNA, the CDR3 is TGTGCCAGCAGGCCTGAACTTTACGAGCAGTACTTC. The V gene is TRBV2, the J gene TRBJ2-7, with D unresolved. CDR1 is SNHLY and CDR2 is FYNNEI in the germline V gene. This CDR3 spans 12 amino acids. Trimming stripped 6 bases from V and 4 bases from J, with 10 bases between.

Regarding this clone: Compared with germline, one end of the junction differs, possibly owing to a read error. The chain is built from TRBV6-4 and TRBJ2-6; D may be TRBD1 (6 bases). The CDR3 consists of 14 residues. CDR1 is MRHNA, CDR2 SNTAGT, per germline. The CDR3 DNA reads as TGTGCCAGTAGTGGACAGTCCGGGGCCAACGTCCTGACTTTC. Translated: CASSGQSGANVLTF.

V gene TRBV18 combines with J gene TRBJ2-7, with 10 bases that match TRBD2. In germline, CDR1 is KGHSH, CDR2 LQKENI. J was trimmed by 2 bases and V by 1 base; bases with no gene match: 5. CDR3 length: 16 amino acids. This CDR3 is CASSPLAGGSTYEQYF. The CDR3 nucleotides are TGTGCCAGCTCACCACTAGCGGGAGGCTCTACCTACGAGCAGTACTTC.

The chain carries TRBV28 and TRBJ2-5; the D gene is possibly TRBD1 (6 bases). V gave up 7 bases and J gave up 1 base, with 10 bases separating them. The CDR3 has 13 residues. CDR1 MDHEN and CDR2 SYDVKM come from the germline V gene. CDR3 bases: TGTGCCAGCACCGACAGGACCCAAGAGACCCAGTACTTC. Its translation: CASTDRTQETQYF.

The gene calls are TRBV19 and TRBJ1-4; TRBD1 is a possible D gene (5 bases). Germline V CDR1 and CDR2: LNHDA, SQIVND (reference sequence). The CDR3 has 14 residues. Between the trimmed V and J ends, which lost 5 bases and 5 bases, there was a span of 12 bases. The CDR3, as DNA: TGTGCCAGTAGTGGTCACAGGACAAATGAAAAACTGTTTTTT. Translating it yields CASSGHRTNEKLFF.

This clone was counted a few times. The chain's CDR3 is CASSYAVPGEKQYF. As DNA, the CDR3 is TGTGCCAGCAGCTACGCCGTTCCGGGGGAAAAGCAGTACTTC. V is TRBV7-2 and J is TRBJ2-7, with a tentative D call TRBD2 (6 bases). V lost 4 bases and J lost 8, with 18 bases in between. This CDR3 region has 14 residues. Germline assignment: CDR1 SGHTA and CDR2 FQGNSA.

CDR3 loop: CASSLSGNSYNEQFF. CDR3 nucleotides: TGTGCCAGCAGCTTATCCGGGAACTCCTACAATGAGCAGTTCTTC. J is TRBJ2-1 and V is TRBV7-8; D perhaps matches TRBD2 (5 bases). CDR3 length: 15 amino acids. V was clipped by 2 bases and J by 0 bases, with 8 bases between them. In germline, CDR1 is SGHVS, CDR2 FQNEAQ.

This clone showed up just a few times. The rearrangement uses TRBV7-2 and TRBJ2-5; TRBD1 aligns across 9 bases. The germline V gene has CDR1 SGHTA and CDR2 FQGNSA. Trimming took 5 bases from V and 9 from J; bases not matched to a gene: 13. The CDR3 length is 15 residues. The CDR3 bases are TGTGCCAGCAGCACGGGGACAGGGTTTGGAGTCGCCCAGTACTTC. The encoded protein is CASSTGTGFGVAQYF.

There are a few counts of this clone. This chain links TRBV5-4 with TRBJ2-1; no clear D gene. V was cut by 1 base and J by 6 bases, with 8 bases left in between. The germline V gene encodes CDR1 SGHNT and CDR2 YYREEE (reference sequence). This CDR3 contains 13 residues. The DNA of the CDR3 is TGTGCCAGCAGCTTGATGTCCAGCAATGAGCAGTTCTTC. This gives the protein CASSLMSSNEQFF.

The chain combines TRBV18 with TRBJ2-3; 7 nucleotides line up with TRBD1. V gave up 3 bases and J gave up 0 bases; unmatched junction bases: 3. The CDR3 totals 15 residues. CDR1 is KGHSH and CDR2 is LQKENI in the germline V gene. The CDR3: CASSPGQVSTDTQYF. The CDR3 nucleotides read TGTGCCAGCTCACCCGGACAGGTTAGCACAGATACGCAGTATTTT.

This chain uses TRBV10-2 with TRBJ2-7, with 10 bases that match TRBD2. The V gene end was trimmed by 3 bases and the J gene end by 3 bases; junction bases not matched to a gene: 5. Germline V gives CDR1 WSHSY, CDR2 SAAADI. The CDR3 spans 15 residues. CDR3 residues: CASSDGTSDLYEQYF. CDR3 in DNA: TGCGCCAGCAGTGACGGGACTAGCGACCTCTACGAGCAGTACTTC.

This clone was detected once. The rearrangement uses TRBV28 and TRBJ1-6, with TRBD1 matching 7 bases. The CDR3 contains 14 residues. V trimming: 7 bases; J trimming: 5 bases; junction bases outside the gene matches: 5. Germline values: CDR1 MDHEN, CDR2 SYDVKM. The CDR3 loop is CASTGTADNSPLHF. In DNA, the CDR3 is TGTGCCAGCACCGGGACAGCAGATAATTCACCCCTCCACTTT. Full variable domain (missing parts from reference TRBV28 and TRBJ1-6): DVKVTQSSRYLVKRTGEKVFLECVQDMDHENMFWYRQDPGLGLRLIYFSYDVKMKEKGDIPEGYSVSREKKERFSLILESASTNQTSMYLCASTGTADNSPLHFGNGTRLTVT.

This chain connects TRBV6-6 to TRBJ2-1, with 7 nucleotides matching TRBD2. CDR3 length: 15 residues. After removal of 2 bases from V and 8 bases from J, the junction contained 9 bases not matched to a gene. Germline assignment: CDR1 MNHNY and CDR2 SVGAGI (reference sequence). The CDR3 nucleotides are TGTGCCAGCAGTTACGGCGGGAGCCCCGGGGATGAGCAGTTCTTC. Translating gives CASSYGGSPGDEQFF.

The chain links TRBV29-1 to TRBJ1-1; a possible D gene is TRBD1 (6 bases). Germline V gene lookup returns CDR1 SQVTM and CDR2 ANQGSEA. The CDR3 is 13 amino acids. Trimming took off 6 bases at V and 4 bases at J, with 15 bases between the two ends. Written as DNA, the CDR3 is TGCAGCGTGGAACAGGGCCGCGGCACTGAAGCTTTCTTT. This gives the protein CSVEQGRGTEAFF. The variable domain in full, with the rest retrieved from reference TRBV29-1 and TRBJ1-1, is SAVISQKPSRDICQRGTSLTIQCQVDSQVTMMFWYRQQPGQSLTLIATANQGSEATYESGFVIDKFPISRPNLTFSTLTVSNMSPEDSSIYLCSVEQGRGTEAFFGQGTRLTVV.

This clone showed up just a few times. This chain uses TRBV15 with TRBJ2-5; 7 bases fit TRBD2. V dropped 2 bases and J dropped 5; count of bases not matched to a gene: 8. Germline lookup yields CDR1 LNHNV and CDR2 YYDKDF (reference sequence). CDR3 size: 15 residues. This CDR3 is CATSRSSGLSETQYF. In DNA form, the CDR3 reads TGTGCCACCAGCAGATCTTCGGGACTAAGTGAGACCCAGTACTTC.

The rearrangement uses TRBV7-2 and TRBJ2-7; D is ambiguous. The CDR3 is made up of 12 amino acids. Germline CDR1 is SGHTA and CDR2 is FQGNSA. V lost 1 base, J lost 4 bases, and 5 bases lay in between. DNA for the CDR3: TGTGCCAGCAGCTTAGTCGGGTACGAGCAGTACTTC. Translation: CASSLVGYEQYF.

This clone has more than one count but fewer than ten. This chain uses TRBV6-5 with TRBJ1-1; 10 positions match TRBD1. The CDR3 is 15 residues long. The germline V gene encodes CDR1 MNHEY and CDR2 SVGAGI. The ends lost 4 bases at V and 1 base at J; junction bases unmatched: 3. The CDR3 DNA reads as TGTGCCAGCAGTTCGCGGACAGGGGGGAACACTGAAGCTTTCTTT. Amino acid sequence: CASSSRTGGNTEAFF.

The chain couples TRBV27 to TRBJ1-1; a possible D gene is TRBD1 (5 bases). Germline V gene data show CDR1 as MNHEY and CDR2 as SMNVEV (reference sequence). Deletions cut 4 bases from V and 6 bases from J, with 15 bases between. The CDR3 consists of 14 residues. The CDR3 here is CASSSGRTGAEAFF. CDR3 sequence (DNA): TGTGCCAGCAGTTCTGGGAGGACGGGGGCTGAAGCTTTCTTT.